This TCR beta chain was captured in a study of T-cell memory formation after mild COVID-19. At the level of the study: TCR clusters were mostly donor specific. Study-wide results and caveats: Some responding clones appeared in pre-infection memory, suggesting cross-reactive memory joined. Contracting CD4+ clones sat mainly in CM and EM; CD8+ in EMRA.

V dropped 0 bases and J dropped 2 bases, with 12 bases sitting between them. Germline assignment: CDR1 SGHNT and CDR2 YYREEE (reference sequence). The CDR3 contains 17 residues. The 5'RACE method, run with constant-segment primers, produced TCR alpha and TCR beta cDNA libraries (carrying sample barcodes and UMIs). TCRdb ran MiXCR on the 5' RACE reads and lists one entry per CDR3 protein. The profile shows around 150,000 distinct CDR3 sequences, about 14% of them singletons. Points on this clonotype: Its antigen is as yet unknown.

The TCR was taken from an adult woman who had mild COVID-19 (a few samples of this study predate the infection). Cell type and time point are not known. Sequencing input: PBMCs or a T cell subset sorted from them (not recorded which). The V and J genes are TRBV5-4 and TRBJ2-6; weak D call: TRBD2 (5 bases). The DNA of the CDR3 is TGTGCCAGCAGCTTGGTGGCTCCGGGGACTGGGGCCAACGTCCTGACTTTC. Translating it yields CASSLVAPGTGANVLTF. Full variable domain (rest looked up from reference TRBV5-4 and TRBJ2-6): ETGVTQSPTHLIKTRGQQVTLRCSSQSGHNTVSWYQQALGQGPQFIFQYYREEENGRGNFPPRFSGLQFPNYSSELNVNALELDDSALYLCASSLVAPGTGANVLTFGAGSRLTVL.